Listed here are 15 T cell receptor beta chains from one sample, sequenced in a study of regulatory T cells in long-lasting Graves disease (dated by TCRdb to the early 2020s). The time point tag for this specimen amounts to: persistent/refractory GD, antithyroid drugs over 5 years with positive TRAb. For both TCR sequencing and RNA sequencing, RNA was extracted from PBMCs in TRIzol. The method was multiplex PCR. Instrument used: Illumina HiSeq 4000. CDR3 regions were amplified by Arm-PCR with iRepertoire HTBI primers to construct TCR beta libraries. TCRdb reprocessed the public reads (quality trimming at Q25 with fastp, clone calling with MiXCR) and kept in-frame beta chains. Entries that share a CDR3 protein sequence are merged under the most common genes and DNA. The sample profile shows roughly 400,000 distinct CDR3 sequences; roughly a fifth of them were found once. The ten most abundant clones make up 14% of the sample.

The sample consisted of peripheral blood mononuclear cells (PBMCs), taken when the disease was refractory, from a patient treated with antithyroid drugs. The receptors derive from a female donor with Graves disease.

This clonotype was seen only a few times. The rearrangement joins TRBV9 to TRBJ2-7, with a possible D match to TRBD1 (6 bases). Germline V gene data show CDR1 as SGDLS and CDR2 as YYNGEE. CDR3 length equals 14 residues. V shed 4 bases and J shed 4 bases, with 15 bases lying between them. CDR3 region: CASSIGLQGYEQYF. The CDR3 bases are TGTGCCAGCAGCATCGGGTTACAGGGTTACGAGCAGTACTTC.

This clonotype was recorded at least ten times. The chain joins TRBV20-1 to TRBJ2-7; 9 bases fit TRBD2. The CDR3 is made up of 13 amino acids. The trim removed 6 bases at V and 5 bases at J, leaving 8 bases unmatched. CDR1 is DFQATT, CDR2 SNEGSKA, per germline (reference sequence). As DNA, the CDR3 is TGCAGTGCAACCGGGACTAGCTACCACGAGCAGTACTTC. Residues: CSATGTSYHEQYF.

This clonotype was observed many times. The CDR3 region is CASSQGPSYEQYF. The CDR3 DNA follows: TGTGCCAGCAGTCAAGGCCCTTCCTACGAGCAGTACTTC. The chain carries TRBV2 and TRBJ2-7, with D unresolved. Germline V gene data show CDR1 as SNHLY and CDR2 as FYNNEI. V was trimmed by 5 bases and J by 1 base, leaving 9 bases between them. The CDR3 covers 13 residues. Combining the CDR3 with reference TRBV2 and TRBJ2-7 gives the whole variable domain EPEVTQTPSHQVTQMGQEVILRCVPISNHLYFYWYRQILGQKVEFLVSFYNNEISEKSEIFDDQFSVERPDGSNFTLKIRSTKLEDSAMYFCASSQGPSYEQYFGPGTRLTVT.

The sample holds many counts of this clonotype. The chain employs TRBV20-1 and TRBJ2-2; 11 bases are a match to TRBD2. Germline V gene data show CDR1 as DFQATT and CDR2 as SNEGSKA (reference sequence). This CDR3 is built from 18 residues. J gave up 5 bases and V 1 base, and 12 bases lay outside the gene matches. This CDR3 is CSARVQSRLAGYTGELFF. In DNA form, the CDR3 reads TGCAGTGCTAGAGTCCAGAGCCGACTAGCGGGATATACCGGGGAGCTGTTTTTT.

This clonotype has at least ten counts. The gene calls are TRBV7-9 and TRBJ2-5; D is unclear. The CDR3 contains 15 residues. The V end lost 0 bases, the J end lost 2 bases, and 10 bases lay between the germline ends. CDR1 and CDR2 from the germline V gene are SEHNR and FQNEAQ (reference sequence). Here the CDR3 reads CASSLALTGQETQYF. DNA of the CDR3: TGTGCCAGCAGCTTAGCTTTAACGGGTCAAGAGACCCAGTACTTC.

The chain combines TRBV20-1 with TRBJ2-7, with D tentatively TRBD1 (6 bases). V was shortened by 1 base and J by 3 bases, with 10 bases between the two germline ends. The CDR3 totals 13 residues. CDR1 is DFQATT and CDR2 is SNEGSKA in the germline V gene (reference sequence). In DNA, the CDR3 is TGCAGTGCTAGAGCCAGGACAGACTACGAGCAGTACTTC. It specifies CSARARTDYEQYF.

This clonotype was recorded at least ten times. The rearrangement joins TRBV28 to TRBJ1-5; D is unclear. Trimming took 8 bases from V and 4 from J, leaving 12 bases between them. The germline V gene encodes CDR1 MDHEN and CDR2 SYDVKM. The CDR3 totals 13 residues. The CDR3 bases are TGTGCCAGCTTAGTGGGAGGGAATCAGCCCCAGCATTTT. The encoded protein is CASLVGGNQPQHF.

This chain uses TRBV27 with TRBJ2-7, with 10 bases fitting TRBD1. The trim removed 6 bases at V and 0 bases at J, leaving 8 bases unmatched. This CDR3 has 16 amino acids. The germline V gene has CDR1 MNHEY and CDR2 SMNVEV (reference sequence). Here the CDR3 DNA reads TGTGCCAGCAGGGGACAGGGGCCCCCGAGCTCCTACGAGCAGTACTTC. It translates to CASRGQGPPSSYEQYF.

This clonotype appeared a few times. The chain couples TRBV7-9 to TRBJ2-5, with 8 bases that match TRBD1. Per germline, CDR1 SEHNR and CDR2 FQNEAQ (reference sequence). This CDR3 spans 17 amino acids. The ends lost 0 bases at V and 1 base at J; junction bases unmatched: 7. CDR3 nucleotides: TGTGCCAGCAGCTTAGCCCGCTCCGGGACAGGCCAAGAGACCCAGTACTTC. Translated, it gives CASSLARSGTGQETQYF.

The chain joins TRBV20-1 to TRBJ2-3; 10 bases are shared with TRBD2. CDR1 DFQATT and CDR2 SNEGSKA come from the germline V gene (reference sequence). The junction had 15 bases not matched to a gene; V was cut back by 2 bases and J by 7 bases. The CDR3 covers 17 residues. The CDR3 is CSARTLAASGRSNTQYF. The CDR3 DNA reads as TGCAGTGCTAGAACCCTCGCGGCTAGCGGGAGATCGAATACGCAGTATTTT.

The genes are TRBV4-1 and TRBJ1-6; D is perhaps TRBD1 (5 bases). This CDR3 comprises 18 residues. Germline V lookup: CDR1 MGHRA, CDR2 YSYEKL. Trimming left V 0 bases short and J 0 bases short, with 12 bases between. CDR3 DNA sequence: TGCGCCAGCAGCCAAGATTCCGGGGGGAGCTCCTATAATTCACCCCTCCACTTT. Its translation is CASSQDSGGSSYNSPLHF.

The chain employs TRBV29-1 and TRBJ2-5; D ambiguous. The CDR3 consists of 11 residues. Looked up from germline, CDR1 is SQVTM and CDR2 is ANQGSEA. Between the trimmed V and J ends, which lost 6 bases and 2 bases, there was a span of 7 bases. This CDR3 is CSVRRQETQYF. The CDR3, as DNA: TGCAGCGTCCGACGTCAAGAGACCCAGTACTTC.

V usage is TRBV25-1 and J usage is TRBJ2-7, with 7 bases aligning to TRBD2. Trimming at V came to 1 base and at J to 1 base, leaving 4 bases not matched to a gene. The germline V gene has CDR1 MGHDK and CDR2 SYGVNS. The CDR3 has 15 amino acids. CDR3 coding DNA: TGTGCCAGCAGTGAATGGGACGGGAGGTCCTACGAGCAGTACTTC. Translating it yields CASSEWDGRSYEQYF.

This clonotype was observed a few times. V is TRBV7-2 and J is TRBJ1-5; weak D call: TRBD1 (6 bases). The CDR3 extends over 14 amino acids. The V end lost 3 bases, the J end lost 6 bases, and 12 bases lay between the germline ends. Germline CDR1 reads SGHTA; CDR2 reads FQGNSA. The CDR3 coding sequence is TGTGCCAGCAGCTTGCGACAGGCGGCTCAGCCCCAGCATTTT. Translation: CASSLRQAAQPQHF.

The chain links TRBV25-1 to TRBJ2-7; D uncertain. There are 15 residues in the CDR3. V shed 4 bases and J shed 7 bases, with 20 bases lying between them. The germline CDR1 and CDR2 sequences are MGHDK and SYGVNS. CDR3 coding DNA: TGTGCCAGCAGTGCCTCGGCAGGTTCTAATTTAGAGCAGTACTTC. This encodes CASSASAGSNLEQYF.